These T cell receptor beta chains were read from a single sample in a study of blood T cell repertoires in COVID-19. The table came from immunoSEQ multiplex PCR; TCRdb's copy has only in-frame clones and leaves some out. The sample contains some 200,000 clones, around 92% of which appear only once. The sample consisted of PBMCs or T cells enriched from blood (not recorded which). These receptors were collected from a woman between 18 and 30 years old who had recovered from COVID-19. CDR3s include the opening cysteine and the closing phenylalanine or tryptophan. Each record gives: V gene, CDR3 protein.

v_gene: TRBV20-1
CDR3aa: CSGRGAAEQFF

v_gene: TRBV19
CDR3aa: CASSISGSGGNQPQHF

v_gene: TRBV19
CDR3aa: CASSPGQGRREQYF

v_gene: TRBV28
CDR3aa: CASSPRNYGYTF

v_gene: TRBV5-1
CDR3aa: CASSFGGDYGYTF

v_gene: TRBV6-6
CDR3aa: CASNGGGEQYF

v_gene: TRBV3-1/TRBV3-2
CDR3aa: CASSREQRSNEKLFF

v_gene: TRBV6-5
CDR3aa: CASSSSVIGADTQYF

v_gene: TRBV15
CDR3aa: CATSAGTGGSYGYTF

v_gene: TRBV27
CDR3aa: CASSELGVSNQPQHF

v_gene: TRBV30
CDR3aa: CAWSGGSGYSYNEQFF

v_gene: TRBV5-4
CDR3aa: CASILPGGEQFF

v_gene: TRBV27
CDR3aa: CASSSNGETYGYTF

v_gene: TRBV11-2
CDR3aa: CASSLEAGGRRKLFF

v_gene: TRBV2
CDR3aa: CASSERDRTNYGYTF

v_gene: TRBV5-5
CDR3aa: CASSLGQERFEQYF

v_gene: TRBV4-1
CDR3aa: CASSQDVGRADTEAFF

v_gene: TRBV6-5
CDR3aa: CASSYSHRVEGYTF

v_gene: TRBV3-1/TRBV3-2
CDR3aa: CASSVGGSEAFF

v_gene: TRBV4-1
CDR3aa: CASSQTVVAGRGQFF

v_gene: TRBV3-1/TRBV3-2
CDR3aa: CASSQARGGNQPQHF

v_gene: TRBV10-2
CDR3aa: CASQTKGGLTETQYF

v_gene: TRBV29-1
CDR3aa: CSVGTVGYGYTF

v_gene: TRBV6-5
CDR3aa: CASSGGAYTGELFF

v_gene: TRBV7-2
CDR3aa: CASSFWGGNYNEQFF

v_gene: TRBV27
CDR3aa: CASSFGANYGYTF

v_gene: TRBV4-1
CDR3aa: CASSQEPTPRYGYTF

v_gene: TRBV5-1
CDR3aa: CASRDGQGATEAFF

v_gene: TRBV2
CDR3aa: CASSEQRANTEAFF

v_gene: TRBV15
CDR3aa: CATGGGDTQYF

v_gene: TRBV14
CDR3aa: CASSQDSSNQPQHF

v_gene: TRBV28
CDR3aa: CASIQQGYGYTF

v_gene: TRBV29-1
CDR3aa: CSVAPSGGAGETQYF

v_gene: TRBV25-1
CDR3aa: CASSGTGRDTEAFF

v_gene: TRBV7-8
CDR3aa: CASSLVPRGTSYEQYF

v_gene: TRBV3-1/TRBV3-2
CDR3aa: CASSQDPGGSSLDTEAFF

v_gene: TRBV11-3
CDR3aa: CASSVSSGGYNEQFF

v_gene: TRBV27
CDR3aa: CASSLRPLPRGLSDEAFF

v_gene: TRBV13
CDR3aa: CASSSGQGRVEKLFF

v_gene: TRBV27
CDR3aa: CASRRTGRLTDTQYF

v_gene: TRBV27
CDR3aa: CASSLRQGAVGGTEAFF

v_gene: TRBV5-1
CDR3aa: CASSLDVRVSYEQYF

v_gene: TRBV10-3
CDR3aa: CAISDGGSGNTIYF

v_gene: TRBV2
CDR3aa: CATTRLNGQPDEQYF

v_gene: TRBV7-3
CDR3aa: CASSAQGRDTGELFF

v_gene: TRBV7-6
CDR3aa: CASSLSHRVDEQYF

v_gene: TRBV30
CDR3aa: CAWSWGGVNEQFF

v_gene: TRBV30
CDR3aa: CAISAGWGTDTQYF

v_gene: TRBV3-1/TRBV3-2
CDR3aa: CASSSIGQEYNSPLHF

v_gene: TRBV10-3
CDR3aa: CAISEGTGYNEQFF

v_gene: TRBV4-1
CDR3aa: CASSQPGTGVGNQPQHF

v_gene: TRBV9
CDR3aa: CASSVGPGFDQPQHF

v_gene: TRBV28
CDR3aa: CASKEGSYEQYF

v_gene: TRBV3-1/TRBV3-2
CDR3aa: CASSQVTRAEAFF